This is a list of T cell receptor beta chains from one sample in a study of OX40 agonist ivuxolimab in advanced cancers. Some clones are missing from TCRdb's copy, which holds only in-frame ones; the method was immunoSEQ multiplex PCR. The sample carries around 48,000 clones, 60% to 80% recorded once. Sequencing used CD4+ or CD8+ T cells sorted from blood, obtained in a trial of the OX40 agonist ivuxolimab. All receptors come from an adult with an advanced solid tumor such as melanoma, head and neck, liver or kidney cancer. Both conserved end residues are part of each CDR3. The order of the fields is V gene, J gene, CDR3 protein.

TRBV10-3,TRBJ2-1,CATSDSVTSYNEQFF
TRBV18,TRBJ2-7,CASSLDRGGEQYF
TRBV6-5,TRBJ2-1,CASSYSGLAGGNEQFF
TRBV5-4,TRBJ2-7,CASSLAGGRGYEQYF
TRBV19,TRBJ2-5,CASRQSGETQYF
TRBV5-6,TRBJ2-7,CASSLANRGYEQYF
TRBV4-1,TRBJ1-4,CASSQDRGSGEKLFF
TRBV28,TRBJ2-2,CASKREVDTGELFF
TRBV5-4,TRBJ2-3,CASSSGGFSSTDTQYF
TRBV19,TRBJ2-3,CASTRTLLLDTQYF
TRBV18,TRBJ2-7,CASSPRRGATYEQYF
TRBV7-3,TRBJ2-1,CASSLTGGIGNEQFF
TRBV29-1,TRBJ1-2,CSVGRGEDGYTF
TRBV7-8,TRBJ2-7,CASSFLALGYEQYF
TRBV5-1,TRBJ2-1,CASSTLVPNEQFF
TRBV4-1,TRBJ2-7,CASSRSGAGLAGGSYEQYF
TRBV6-1,TRBJ2-5,CASRPGGSQETQYF
TRBV10-2,TRBJ2-1,CASSVVLNEQFF
TRBV7-9,TRBJ2-1,CASSSPSGGLFNNEQFF
TRBV14,TRBJ1-1,CASSAQVVNTEAFF
TRBV6-6,TRBJ2-7,CASRSLGRGYEQYF
TRBV7-9,TRBJ1-6,CASSSRGMNSPLHF
TRBV19,TRBJ2-3,CASSIRGGGSTDTQYF
TRBV5-5,TRBJ1-1,CASSSSANTEAFF
TRBV7-2,TRBJ2-1,CASSLAGGPHYNEQFF
TRBV19,TRBJ2-1,CASSIRASGSSWYDEQFF
TRBV2,TRBJ1-2,CASSGTGGTYGYTF
TRBV11-1,TRBJ2-5,CASSLGGFRTQYF
TRBV28,TRBJ2-5,CASSLGTPGGTQYF
TRBV19,TRBJ2-3,CASSIALAGGSTDTQYF
TRBV7-9,TRBJ1-5,CASSPTGGNQPQHF
TRBV13,TRBJ1-1,CASSLNRGMSLNTEAFF
TRBV9,TRBJ1-1,CASNPGHLNTEAFF
TRBV5-1,TRBJ2-1,CASSSARFQFF
TRBV6-1,TRBJ2-1,CASRRSGRNYNEQFF
TRBV28,TRBJ2-7,CASSPGGDRGYEQYF
TRBV6-4,TRBJ2-1,CASSDTWTSKDGEQFF
TRBV4-1,TRBJ2-1,CASSQAGTGGYNEQFF
TRBV7-6,TRBJ2-3,CASSKDAGDTQYF
TRBV29-1,TRBJ2-3,CSVEGLSSTDTQYF
TRBV5-1,TRBJ2-3,CASSAGPEGTDTQYF
TRBV28,TRBJ2-3,CASSFGGTGNRDTQYF
TRBV30,TRBJ2-5,CAWSMGSGGQETQYF
TRBV29-1,TRBJ2-3,CSDLWTGGTQYF
TRBV9,TRBJ2-2,CASSVYKSGYTGELFF
TRBV7-6,TRBJ2-7,CASSSSGTSGPPPYEQYF
TRBV6-6,TRBJ2-2,CASKREEGTGELFF
TRBV11-3,TRBJ1-1,CASSPHEGTEAFF
TRBV6-5,TRBJ2-7,CASSESGNRYEQYF
TRBV19,TRBJ1-2,CASVATSNYGYTF
TRBV2,TRBJ1-1,CASSDDRGSGSTEAFF
TRBV4-1,TRBJ1-5,CASSQVLLGASNQPQHF